This is a list of T cell receptor beta chains from one sample in a study of T cell responses to AZD1222 COVID-19 vaccine. Some clones are missing from TCRdb's copy, which holds only in-frame ones; the method was immunoSEQ multiplex PCR. The data hold some 170,000 clones, with approximately 90% observed a single time. The sequenced sample was peripheral blood, obtained on day 0 of AZD1222 vaccination. The receptors come from an adult in good health. The CDR3 runs from the conserved cysteine through the conserved F or W. The D gene is left open where the match is weak. Only part of the rows carry a size: once, few, many, or a class if the clone is expanded.

D gene	clone size	V gene	J gene	CDR3 DNA	CDR3 protein
-	-	TRBV12-3/TRBV12-4	TRBJ1-2	TGTGCCAGCAGCTCAGGGATTAGCTATGGCTACACCTTC	CASSSGISYGYTF
TRBD1	-	TRBV14	TRBJ1-2	TGTGCCAGCAGCCCGTCCAGGGGGCTCAACTATGGCTACACCTTC	CASSPSRGLNYGYTF
-	-	TRBV3-1/TRBV3-2	TRBJ2-1	TGTGCCAGCAGCCCTACTAGCCCGGCCGGGAAAAATGAGCAGTTCTTC	CASSPTSPAGKNEQFF
-	-	TRBV4-1	TRBJ1-1	TGCGCCAGCAGCCAAGCAAGAGGTGGGATCACTGAAGCTTTCTTT	CASSQARGGITEAFF
TRBD2	-	TRBV29-1	TRBJ2-1	TGCAGCGTTGAAGTAGGGCTAGCGGGAAGCTACAATGAGCAGTTCTTC	CSVEVGLAGSYNEQFF
TRBD2	once	TRBV7-8	TRBJ2-7	TGTGCCAGCAGCACCGAGAGCGGGAGTGGCTACGAGCAGTACTTC	CASSTESGSGYEQYF
-	-	TRBV5-8	TRBJ1-4	TGTGCCAGCAGCTTGGTGGGTTCTTGGGAAAAACTGTTTTTT	CASSLVGSWEKLFF
-	-	TRBV19	TRBJ2-6	TGTGCCAGTTGTCCAGGGGCGCTCACTGGGGCCAACGTCCTGACTTTC	CASCPGALTGANVLTF
-	once	TRBV7-9	TRBJ2-7	TGTGCCAGCAGCTTAGTAGGGACGGACTCCTACGAGCAGTACTTC	CASSLVGTDSYEQYF
TRBD1	-	TRBV30	TRBJ1-6	TGTGCCTGGAGTACCGGGACAGGGGGTTCACCCCTCCACTTT	CAWSTGTGGSPLHF
TRBD2	-	TRBV7-7	TRBJ2-1	TGTGCCAGCACCCCCCTGACTAGCGGGAGCCGGGATGAGCAGTTCTTC	CASTPLTSGSRDEQFF
-	-	TRBV6-5	TRBJ2-3	TGTGCCATTCGAGCAGGAGCGTTGGGCACAGATACGCAGTATTTT	CAIRAGALGTDTQYF
-	once	TRBV7-6	TRBJ1-2	TGTGCCAGCAGTCGAGACAGGAACTATGGCTACACCTTC	CASSRDRNYGYTF
-	few	TRBV6-1	TRBJ1-5	TGTGCCAGCAGTGCTCCGGGGGGTACCGGCAATCAGCCCCAGCATTTT	CASSAPGGTGNQPQHF
-	-	TRBV29-1	TRBJ1-1	TGCAGCGCGGGCGGGCCGTTGGCCAAGAACACTGAAGCTTTCTTT	CSAGGPLAKNTEAFF
-	-	TRBV18	TRBJ2-3	TGTGCCAGCTCACCGGGCTTAAGAAGTAGCACAGATACGCAGTATTTT	CASSPGLRSSTDTQYF